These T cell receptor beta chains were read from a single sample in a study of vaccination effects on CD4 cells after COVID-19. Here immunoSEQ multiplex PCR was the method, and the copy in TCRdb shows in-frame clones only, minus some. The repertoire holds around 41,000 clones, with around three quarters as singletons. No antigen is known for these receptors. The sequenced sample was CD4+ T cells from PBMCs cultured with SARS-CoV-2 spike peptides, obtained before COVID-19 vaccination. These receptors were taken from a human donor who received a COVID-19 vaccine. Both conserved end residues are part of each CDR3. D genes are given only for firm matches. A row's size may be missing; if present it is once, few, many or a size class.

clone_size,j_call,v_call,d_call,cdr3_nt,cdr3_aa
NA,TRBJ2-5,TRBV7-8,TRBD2,TGTGCCAGCAGCTTACGGACTAGCGGGGGTTCCCAAGAGACCCAGTACTTC,CASSLRTSGGSQETQYF
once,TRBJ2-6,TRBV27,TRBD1,TGTGCCAGCAGTTTCGGGACAGGGGGAAACGGGGCCAACGTCCTGACTTTC,CASSFGTGGNGANVLTF
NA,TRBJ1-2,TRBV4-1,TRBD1,TGCGCCAGCAGCCAAAAACCGGGACAGACTAACTATGGCTACACCTTC,CASSQKPGQTNYGYTF
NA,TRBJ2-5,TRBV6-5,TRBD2,TGTGCCAGCAGTTATAGCGGGGGGAAAGAGACCCAGTACTTC,CASSYSGGKETQYF
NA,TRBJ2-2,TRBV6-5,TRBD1,TGTGCCAGCAGTATCAGGGGGCCCGGGGAGCTGTTTTTT,CASSIRGPGELFF
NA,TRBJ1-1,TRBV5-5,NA,TGTGCCAGCAGCTTCTATGGGGCTGAAGCTTTCTTT,CASSFYGAEAFF
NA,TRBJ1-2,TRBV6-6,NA,TGTGCCAGCAGGGGGCATGGCTACACCTTC,CASRGHGYTF
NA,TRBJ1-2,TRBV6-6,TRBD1,TGTGCCAGCAGCTACGGACAGGGGGTACGATATGGCTACACCTTC,CASSYGQGVRYGYTF
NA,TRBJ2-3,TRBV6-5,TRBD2,TGTGCCAGCAGGAGACTAGCGGGGGAGGGTACGCAGTATTTT,CASRRLAGEGTQYF
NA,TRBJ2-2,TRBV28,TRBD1,TGTGCCAGTAACAGGGGTACCGGGGAGCTGTTTTTT,CASNRGTGELFF
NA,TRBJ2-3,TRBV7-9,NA,TGTGCCAGCAGCCCCGGACTGACTCAGGATACGCAGTATTTT,CASSPGLTQDTQYF
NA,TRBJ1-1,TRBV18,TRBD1,TGTGCCAGCTCACCACCGGACAGGGGCAACACTGAAGCTTTCTTT,CASSPPDRGNTEAFF
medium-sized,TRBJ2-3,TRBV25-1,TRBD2,TGTGCCAGCAGGAAGACTAGCTTAACAGATACGCAGTATTTT,CASRKTSLTDTQYF
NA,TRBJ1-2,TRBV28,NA,TGTGCCAGCATTTCGCCAGGGGACGGCTATGGCTACACCTTC,CASISPGDGYGYTF
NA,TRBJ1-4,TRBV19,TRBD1,TGTGCCAGTAGTCTCGGACAGGGGATCGCTGAAAAACTGTTTTTT,CASSLGQGIAEKLFF
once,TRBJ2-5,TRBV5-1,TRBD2,TGCGCCAGCAGCTTGGTTGGGTCAGCGGGGGGCCAAGAGACCCAGTACTTC,CASSLVGSAGGQETQYF
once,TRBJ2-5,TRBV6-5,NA,TGTGCCAGCAGTTACGTTGTCCAAGAGACCCAGTACTTC,CASSYVVQETQYF
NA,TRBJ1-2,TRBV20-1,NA,TGCAGTCCTAACGATTCGGGAGGCTACACCTTC,CSPNDSGGYTF
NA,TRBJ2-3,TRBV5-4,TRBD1,TGTGCCAGCAGCTCGGACAGGGGCACAGATACGCAGTATTTT,CASSSDRGTDTQYF
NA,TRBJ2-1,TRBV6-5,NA,TGTGCCAGCAGTCAGACAGAGCCCTCCTACAATGAGCAGTTCTTC,CASSQTEPSYNEQFF
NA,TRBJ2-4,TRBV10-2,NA,TGCGCCAGCAGTGACCCCCACGGGGGGCTCAAAAACATTCAGTACTTC,CASSDPHGGLKNIQYF
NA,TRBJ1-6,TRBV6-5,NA,TGTGCCAGCAGTTACTGGGGGGGGCTTGATTCACCCCTCCACTTT,CASSYWGGLDSPLHF
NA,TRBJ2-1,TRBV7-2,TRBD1,TGTGCCAGCAGCCCAGCAGGACAGGGGAGCAATGAGCAGTTCTTC,CASSPAGQGSNEQFF
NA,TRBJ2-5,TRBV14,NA,TGTGCCAGCAGCCGATTCTTGGGGGGGCTTCGGGAGACCCAGTACTTC,CASSRFLGGLRETQYF
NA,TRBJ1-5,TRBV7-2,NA,TGTGCCAGTGGGGGGGGGAGCAATCAGCCCCAGCATTTT,CASGGGSNQPQHF
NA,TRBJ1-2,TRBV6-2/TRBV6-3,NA,TGTGCCAGCAGCTCAGGGTTGGGCTATGGCTACACCTTC,CASSSGLGYGYTF
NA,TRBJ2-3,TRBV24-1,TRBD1,TGTGCCACCAGTGATTTAGGGGACAGGGGTCGCACAGATACGCAGTATTTT,CATSDLGDRGRTDTQYF
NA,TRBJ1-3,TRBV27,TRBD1,TGTGCCAGCCGCGACAGGGCAGTAGGAAACACCATATATTTT,CASRDRAVGNTIYF
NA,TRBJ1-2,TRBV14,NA,TGTGCCAGCAGCCAACCAGGACAAACCTATGGCTACACCTTC,CASSQPGQTYGYTF
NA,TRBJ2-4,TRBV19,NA,TGTGCCAGTAGTACCCGAGGACAGAGAAACATTCAGTACTTC,CASSTRGQRNIQYF
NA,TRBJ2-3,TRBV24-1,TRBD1,TGTGCCACCAGTGGACAGGGGGCGGTTGATACGCAGTATTTT,CATSGQGAVDTQYF
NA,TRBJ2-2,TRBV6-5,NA,TGTGCCAGCAGGGACCAGAGAAACACCGGGGAGCTGTTTTTT,CASRDQRNTGELFF
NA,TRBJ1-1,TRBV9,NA,TGTGCCAGCAGCCCGCAACAGGGTTCTAGCACTGAAGCTTTCTTT,CASSPQQGSSTEAFF
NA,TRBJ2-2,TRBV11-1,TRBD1,TGTGCCAGCAGCAACCCGAGTCAGGGGGCCACCGGGGAGCTGTTTTTT,CASSNPSQGATGELFF
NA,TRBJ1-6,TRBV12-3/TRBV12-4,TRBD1,TGTGCCACAAAGGGACAGTATAATTCACCCCTCCACTTT,CATKGQYNSPLHF
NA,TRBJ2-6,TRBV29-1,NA,TGCAGCGGGTACTCTGGGGCCAACGTCCTGACTTTC,CSGYSGANVLTF